This T cell receptor (beta chain) was retrieved from a study of radiation and T cells in renal cell carcinoma. CDR1 is MGHRA and CDR2 is YSYEKL in the germline V gene. The CDR3 length is 19 residues. The V and J ends lost 2 bases and 0 bases, in that order; junction bases with no gene match: 13. Sample time point: blood 4 weeks post-SBRT, at nephrectomy. The treatment is: 15 Gy SBRT to primary tumor, nephrectomy 4 weeks later. This clone turned up a few times. Sequenced by immunoSEQ multiplex PCR; TCRdb stores in-frame clones only, minus some. Of just over 95,000 clones in the sample, roughly 82% were seen once.

This chain links TRBV4-1 with TRBJ2-1, with 7 bases lining up with TRBD2. Sample: blood, taken from a patient whose treatment included radiotherapy and nephrectomy. This clonotype originated in a man aged 60 to 75 with renal cell carcinoma. CDR3 nucleotides: TGCGCCAGCAGCCAATCCACCCTTCGGGACTATAGCTCCTACAATGAGCAGTTCTTC. Translation gives CASSQSTLRDYSSYNEQFF.